The 24 T cell receptor beta chains given below trace back to one sample, sequenced in a study of CD8+ T cells in alopecia areata. The treatment denotes: oral pan-JAK inhibitor, 5-10 mg twice daily. Isolated RNA was reverse transcribed into cDNA used as the sequencing template. Some clones are missing from TCRdb's copy, which holds only in-frame ones; the method was immunoSEQ multiplex PCR. Found here are some 110,000 clones, 58% of them singletons; the top ten hold around 30%. The material was CD8+ T cells sorted from blood, obtained at week 4, from a patient treated with tofacitinib. These TCRs come from a human donor with alopecia areata.

The V gene is TRBV30, the J gene TRBJ2-1, with 7 bases fitting TRBD1. J lost 7 bases, V lost 1 base, and 25 bases had no gene match. CDR3 length: 20 amino acids. Germline V gene data show CDR1 as GTSNPN and CDR2 as SVGIG (reference sequence). The CDR3 sequence: CAWSGLSDREWLSGKNEQFF. In DNA form, the CDR3 reads TGTGCCTGGAGTGGCCTCTCCGACAGGGAGTGGTTGAGCGGAAAAAATGAGCAGTTCTTC.

This chain connects TRBV28 to TRBJ2-3, with 9 bases that match TRBD1. Germline V gene lookup returns CDR1 MDHEN and CDR2 SYDVKM. V lost 1 base to trimming and J lost 2 bases; unmatched junction nucleotides: 7. The CDR3 runs to 17 residues. The CDR3 nucleotides are TGTGCCAGCAGTTTATCCGTAGGGGACAGGGACACAGATACGCAGTATTTT. This codes for CASSLSVGDRDTDTQYF.

The chain uses TRBV6-6 and TRBJ1-2; D possibly corresponds to TRBD1 (5 bases). The V gene lost 4 bases and the J gene lost 8 bases, with 20 bases spanning the gap. Germline CDR1 reads MNHNY; CDR2 reads SVGAGI (reference sequence). The CDR3 is made up of 15 amino acids. CDR3 amino acids: CASSSDGGSIWGYTF. CDR3 in DNA: TGTGCCAGCAGTTCCGACGGGGGGAGTATATGGGGCTACACCTTC.

The gene calls are TRBV30 and TRBJ2-7; D assignment may be TRBD1 or TRBD2 (6 bases each). CDR1 GTSNPN and CDR2 SVGIG come from the germline V gene (reference sequence). The CDR3 contains 14 residues. V shed 0 bases and J shed 3 bases, with 12 bases lying between them. The CDR3 DNA reads TGTGCCTGGAGTGTTTCGGGGGCATTCTACGAGCAGTACTTC. Translating it yields CAWSVSGAFYEQYF.

This chain uses TRBV7-3 with TRBJ2-7; D not certain. Trimming shortened V by 5 bases and J by 0 bases, and 8 bases separated the two germline ends. The CDR3 length is 13 residues. Germline V gene lookup returns CDR1 SGHTA and CDR2 FQGTGA. DNA for the CDR3: TGTGCCAGCAGCCCTGGTGGCTCCTACGAGCAGTACTTC. Encoded protein: CASSPGGSYEQYF.

The chain links TRBV13 to TRBJ2-7; D may correspond to TRBD1 or TRBD2 (5 bases each). Germline assignment: CDR1 PRHDT and CDR2 FYEKMQ (reference sequence). This CDR3 contains 11 residues. The V gene lost 3 bases and the J gene lost 9 bases, with 9 bases spanning the gap. CDR3 region: CASSLKGRQYF. Here the CDR3 DNA reads TGTGCCAGCAGCTTGAAGGGGAGGCAGTACTTC.

This chain connects TRBV9 to TRBJ1-1; no firm D call. V was clipped by 0 bases and J by 7 bases, with 10 bases between them. The CDR3 is 13 amino acids. Germline CDR1 is SGDLS and CDR2 is YYNGEE. This CDR3 reads CASSVEGKGEAFF. The CDR3 bases are TGTGCCAGCAGCGTAGAGGGAAAGGGTGAAGCTTTCTTT.

The gene calls are TRBV7-9 and TRBJ1-4; D remains ambiguous. The CDR3 is 12 amino acids. V lost 6 bases to trimming and J lost 3 bases, with 5 bases between them. Germline lookup yields CDR1 SEHNR and CDR2 FQNEAQ (reference sequence). The CDR3 DNA reads as TGTGCCAGCAGGGCACCTAATGAAAAACTGTTTTTT. Protein: CASRAPNEKLFF.

This rearrangement joins TRBV29-1 to TRBJ2-1, with a possible D match to TRBD1 (5 bases). The CDR3 loop spans 13 amino acids. V was shortened by 4 bases and J by 4 bases, with 11 bases between the two germline ends. The germline CDR1 and CDR2 sequences are SQVTM and ANQGSEA. For the CDR3, the DNA is TGCAGCGTTGGTGCAGGGTCTTACAATGAGCAGTTCTTC. This encodes CSVGAGSYNEQFF.

J is TRBJ2-3 and V is TRBV7-9; D is undetermined. CDR1 and CDR2 from the germline V gene are SEHNR and FQNEAQ (reference sequence). There are 11 residues in the CDR3. Trimming took 4 bases from V and 6 from J, leaving 5 bases between them. CDR3 coding DNA: TGTGCCAGCAGCTGGTCTGATACGCAGTATTTT. It yields the protein CASSWSDTQYF.

This chain links TRBV28 with TRBJ2-7, with unresolved D. V shed 3 bases and J shed 1 base, with 10 bases lying between them. The CDR3 contains 14 residues. CDR1 is MDHEN, CDR2 SYDVKM, per germline. The CDR3 nucleotides read TGTGCCAGCAGTTTTGGGCGACATTCCTACGAGCAGTACTTC. Encoded protein: CASSFGRHSYEQYF. The variable domain in full, with the rest retrieved from reference TRBV28 and TRBJ2-7, is DVKVTQSSRYLVKRTGEKVFLECVQDMDHENMFWYRQDPGLGLRLIYFSYDVKMKEKGDIPEGYSVSREKKERFSLILESASTNQTSMYLCASSFGRHSYEQYFGPGTRLTVT.

V and J are TRBV27 and TRBJ1-2; D unclear. The germline V gene encodes CDR1 MNHEY and CDR2 SMNVEV (reference sequence). The V gene lost 6 bases and the J gene lost 4 bases, with 12 bases spanning the gap. CDR3 length equals 13 residues. CDR3 nucleotide sequence: TGTGCCAGCAGGGCAGGAGCCGCCTATGGCTACACCTTC. Encoded protein: CASRAGAAYGYTF.

This sequence joins TRBV29-1 and TRBJ1-2; D unresolved. Germline V CDR1 and CDR2: SQVTM, ANQGSEA. Trimming shortened V by 0 bases and J by 8 bases, and 4 bases separated the two germline ends. The CDR3 loop spans 10 amino acids. The CDR3, as DNA: TGCAGCGTTGAAGATTGGGGCTACACCTTC. Translation: CSVEDWGYTF.

The V and J genes are TRBV2 and TRBJ1-5, with 7 positions matching TRBD1. J was trimmed by 10 bases and V by 8 bases; bases with no gene match: 17. The CDR3 has 15 amino acids. The germline gives CDR1 SNHLY, CDR2 FYNNEI. The CDR3 here is CASDRGGYGIRPQHF. The CDR3 DNA is TGTGCCAGCGATCGAGGGGGCTATGGGATTCGACCCCAGCATTTT. The full variable domain, with the rest looked up from reference TRBV2 and TRBJ1-5, is EPEVTQTPSHQVTQMGQEVILRCVPISNHLYFYWYRQILGQKVEFLVSFYNNEISEKSEIFDDQFSVERPDGSNFTLKIRSTKLEDSAMYFCASDRGGYGIRPQHFGDGTRLSIL.

The CDR3 sequence is CSLLGGTGELFF. For the CDR3, the DNA is TGCAGCTTACTCGGAGGGACCGGGGAGCTGTTTTTT. This chain connects TRBV29-1 to TRBJ2-2; D is perhaps TRBD2 (6 bases). The germline CDR1 and CDR2 sequences are SQVTM and ANQGSEA. The V and J ends lost 8 bases and 5 bases respectively, with 12 bases between them. CDR3 size: 12 residues.

The V and J genes are TRBV6-6 and TRBJ1-1, with unresolved D. This CDR3 has 13 residues. Germline V CDR1 and CDR2: MNHNY, SVGAGI (reference sequence). The germline V and J ends were trimmed by 6 bases and 1 base, with 9 bases remaining between them. CDR3 sequence: CASRPTQNTEAFF. CDR3 nucleotides: TGTGCCAGCAGACCGACCCAGAACACTGAAGCTTTCTTT.

J is TRBJ2-1 and V is TRBV6-5; the D gene is possibly TRBD1 (6 bases). V lost 0 bases to trimming and J lost 8 bases, with 14 bases between them. The CDR3 spans 15 residues. Germline CDR1 and CDR2: MNHEY and SVGAGI. The CDR3 region has the DNA TGTGCCAGCAGTTACTCTGGGGGCGTTGCCCATGAGCAGTTCTTC. This gives the protein CASSYSGGVAHEQFF.

The rearrangement links TRBV6-6 to TRBJ1-1; D unclear. The CDR3 is 12 amino acids. V dropped 6 bases and J dropped 6 bases, with 11 bases sitting between them. Per the germline V gene, CDR1 is MNHNY and CDR2 is SVGAGI (reference sequence). The chain's CDR3 is CASSVQRPEAFF. The CDR3 DNA follows: TGTGCCAGCAGCGTACAGCGCCCTGAAGCTTTCTTT.

This clone was found a few times. V and J are TRBV29-1 and TRBJ1-2; D unclear. Trimming pared 6 bases from V and 8 bases from J, leaving 16 bases between. This CDR3 is built from 12 residues. CDR1 and CDR2 from the germline V gene are SQVTM and ANQGSEA. The CDR3 nucleotides are TGCAGCGTCAGTGAGGTGGGAGGCGGCTACACCTTC. It is translated as CSVSEVGGGYTF.

In the case of this clone: At one end, the junction sequence differs from germline, possibly due to a read error. CDR3 protein: CASSPTSSGGLRYQETQYF. In DNA form, the CDR3 reads TGTGCTAGCAGCCCCACGTCTAGCGGGGGGCTCCGGTACCAAGAGACCCAGTACTTC. The V and J genes are TRBV7-7 and TRBJ2-5; 11 bases align to TRBD2. The CDR3 totals 19 residues. The germline CDR1 and CDR2 sequences are SSHAT and FNYEAQ (reference sequence).

V gene TRBV29-1 combines with J gene TRBJ2-7, with TRBD2 matching over 13 bases. CDR1 is SQVTM and CDR2 is ANQGSEA in the germline V gene. This CDR3 has 17 residues. V lost 0 bases, J lost 3 bases, and 8 bases stayed unmatched. The CDR3 DNA sequence: TGCAGCGTTGAAGATCGTAGTGGGACTAGCGGGGACTACGAGCAGTACTTC. This gives the protein CSVEDRSGTSGDYEQYF.

This rearrangement joins TRBV7-9 to TRBJ2-5, with D possibly matching TRBD2 (6 bases). CDR1 and CDR2 (germline): SEHNR, FQNEAQ (reference sequence). The CDR3 is 12 residues long. Deletions cut 8 bases from V and 0 bases from J, with 7 bases between. The CDR3 coding sequence is TGTGCCAGCGGGGGGTACCAAGAGACCCAGTACTTC. The encoded protein is CASGGYQETQYF.

CDR3 coding DNA: TGTGCCAGCAGCCGGTCTCAGGGGGCAGGCACAGATACGCAGTATTTT. It encodes CASSRSQGAGTDTQYF. The V and J genes are TRBV7-8 and TRBJ2-3; 8 bases align to TRBD1. J lost 1 base, V lost 5 bases, and 8 bases had no gene match. Germline V gives CDR1 SGHVS, CDR2 FQNEAQ. CDR3 length equals 16 residues. The full variable domain, its missing parts supplied by reference TRBV7-8 and TRBJ2-3, is GAGVSQSPRYKVAKRGQDVALRCDPISGHVSLFWYQQALGQGPEFLTYFQNEAQLDKSGLPSDRFFAERPEGSVSTLKIQRTQQEDSAVYLCASSRSQGAGTDTQYFGPGTRLTVL.

The rearrangement links TRBV5-6 to TRBJ1-6; D perhaps matches TRBD1 (6 bases). The CDR3 is made up of 16 amino acids. The ends were cut back, 6 bases at V and 10 bases at J, with 23 bases in the middle. CDR1 and CDR2 from the germline V gene are SGHDT and YYEEEE. The CDR3 region is CASTDRQAGAYSPLHF. The CDR3 DNA is TGTGCCAGCACCGACAGACAAGCAGGGGCTTACTCACCCCTCCACTTT.